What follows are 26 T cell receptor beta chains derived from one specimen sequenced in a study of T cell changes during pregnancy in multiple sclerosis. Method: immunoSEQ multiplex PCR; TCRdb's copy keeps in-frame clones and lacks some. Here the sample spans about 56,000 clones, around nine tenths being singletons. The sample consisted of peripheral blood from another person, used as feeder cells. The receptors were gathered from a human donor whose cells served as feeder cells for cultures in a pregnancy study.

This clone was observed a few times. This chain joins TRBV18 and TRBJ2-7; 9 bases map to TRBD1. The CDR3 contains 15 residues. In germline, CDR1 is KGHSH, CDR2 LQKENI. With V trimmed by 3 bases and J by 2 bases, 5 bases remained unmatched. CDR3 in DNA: TGTGCCAGCTCACCTCACCGGACAGGGGCCTACGAGCAGTACTTC. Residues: CASSPHRTGAYEQYF.

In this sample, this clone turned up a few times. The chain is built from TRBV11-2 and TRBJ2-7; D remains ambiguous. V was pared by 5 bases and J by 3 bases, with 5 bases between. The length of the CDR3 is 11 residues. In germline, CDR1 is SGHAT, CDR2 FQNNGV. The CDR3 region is CASSPNYEQYF. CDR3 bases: TGTGCCAGCAGCCCAAACTACGAGCAGTACTTC. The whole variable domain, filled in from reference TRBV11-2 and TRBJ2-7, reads EAGVAQSPRYKIIEKRQSVAFWCNPISGHATLYWYQQILGQGPKLLIQFQNNGVVDDSQLPKDRFSAERLKGVDSTLKIQPAKLEDSAVYLCASSPNYEQYFGPGTRLTVT.

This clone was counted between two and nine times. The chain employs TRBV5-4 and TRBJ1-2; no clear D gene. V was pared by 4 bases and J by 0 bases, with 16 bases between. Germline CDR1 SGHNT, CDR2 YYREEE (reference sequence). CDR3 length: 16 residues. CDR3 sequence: CASSIDPGRSNYGYTF. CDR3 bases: TGTGCCAGCAGCATCGACCCCGGACGGTCTAACTATGGCTACACCTTC.

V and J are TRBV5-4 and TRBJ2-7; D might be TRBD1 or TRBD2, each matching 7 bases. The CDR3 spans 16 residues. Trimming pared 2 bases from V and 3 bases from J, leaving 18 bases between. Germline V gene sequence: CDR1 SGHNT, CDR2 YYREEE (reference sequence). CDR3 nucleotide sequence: TGTGCCAGCAGCTTTAAGGGAGGGACAGCACACTACGAGCAGTACTTC. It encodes CASSFKGGTAHYEQYF.

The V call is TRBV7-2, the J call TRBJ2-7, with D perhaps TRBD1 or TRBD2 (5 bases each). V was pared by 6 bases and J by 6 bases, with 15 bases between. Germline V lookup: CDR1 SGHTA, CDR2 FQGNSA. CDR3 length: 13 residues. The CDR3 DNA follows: TGTGCCAGCAGTCGGGACCCCACGGGCGAGCAGTACTTC. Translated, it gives CASSRDPTGEQYF.

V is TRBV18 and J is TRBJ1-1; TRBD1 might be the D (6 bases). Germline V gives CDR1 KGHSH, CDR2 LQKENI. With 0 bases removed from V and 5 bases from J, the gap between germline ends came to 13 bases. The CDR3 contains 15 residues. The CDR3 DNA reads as TGTGCCAGCTCACCACCACAGGGCCTCCATACTGAAGCTTTCTTT. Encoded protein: CASSPPQGLHTEAFF.

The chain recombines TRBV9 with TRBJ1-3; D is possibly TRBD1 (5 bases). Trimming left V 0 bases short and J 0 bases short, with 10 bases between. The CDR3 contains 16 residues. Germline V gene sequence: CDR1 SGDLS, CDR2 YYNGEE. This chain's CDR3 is CASSVGVQGSGNTIYF. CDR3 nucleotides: TGTGCCAGCAGCGTAGGGGTTCAGGGCTCTGGAAACACCATATATTTT.

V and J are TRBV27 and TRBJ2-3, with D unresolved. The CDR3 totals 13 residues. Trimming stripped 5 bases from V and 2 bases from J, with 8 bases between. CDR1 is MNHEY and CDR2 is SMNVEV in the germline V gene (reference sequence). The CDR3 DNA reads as TGTGCCAGCAGTCCGGCTGACACAGATACGCAGTATTTT. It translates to CASSPADTDTQYF.

CDR3 amino acids: CASSVDWDPTAQYF. The CDR3 DNA follows: TGTGCCAGCAGCGTAGATTGGGATCCTACGGCCCAGTACTTC. The gene calls are TRBV9 and TRBJ2-5; D not resolved. Between the trimmed V and J ends, which lost 0 bases and 9 bases, there was a span of 15 bases. Germline V CDR1 and CDR2: SGDLS, YYNGEE. There are 14 residues in the CDR3.

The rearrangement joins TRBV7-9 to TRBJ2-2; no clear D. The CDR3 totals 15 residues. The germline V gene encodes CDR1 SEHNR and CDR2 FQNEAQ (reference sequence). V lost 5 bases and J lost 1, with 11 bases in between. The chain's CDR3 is CASSPFQVNTGELFF. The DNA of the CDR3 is TGTGCCAGCAGCCCCTTTCAGGTGAACACCGGGGAGCTGTTTTTT.

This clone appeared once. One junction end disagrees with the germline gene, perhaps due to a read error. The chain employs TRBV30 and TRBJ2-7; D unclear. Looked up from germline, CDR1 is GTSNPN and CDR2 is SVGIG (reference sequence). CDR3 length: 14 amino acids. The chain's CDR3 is CAWRATRASHEQYF. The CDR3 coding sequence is TGTGCCTGGAGGGCTACTCGGGCCTCCCACGAGCAGTACTTC.

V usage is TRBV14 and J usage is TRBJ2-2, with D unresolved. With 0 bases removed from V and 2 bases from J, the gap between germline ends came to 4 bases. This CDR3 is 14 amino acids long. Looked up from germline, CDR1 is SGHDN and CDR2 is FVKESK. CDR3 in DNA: TGTGCCAGCAGCCAAGATCATAACACCGGGGAGCTGTTTTTT. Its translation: CASSQDHNTGELFF.

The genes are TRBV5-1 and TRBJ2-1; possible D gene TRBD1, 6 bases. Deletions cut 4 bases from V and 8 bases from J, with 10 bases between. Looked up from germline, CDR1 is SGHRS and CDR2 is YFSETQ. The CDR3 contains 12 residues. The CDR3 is CASSTTGDEQFF. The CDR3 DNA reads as TGCGCCAGCAGCACGACAGGAGATGAGCAGTTCTTC.

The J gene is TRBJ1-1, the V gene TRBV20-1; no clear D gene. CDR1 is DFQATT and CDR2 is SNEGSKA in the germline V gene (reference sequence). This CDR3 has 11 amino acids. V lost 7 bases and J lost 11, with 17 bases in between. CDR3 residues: CSVLLRSSAFF. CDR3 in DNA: TGCAGTGTCCTACTAAGAAGCTCGGCTTTCTTT.

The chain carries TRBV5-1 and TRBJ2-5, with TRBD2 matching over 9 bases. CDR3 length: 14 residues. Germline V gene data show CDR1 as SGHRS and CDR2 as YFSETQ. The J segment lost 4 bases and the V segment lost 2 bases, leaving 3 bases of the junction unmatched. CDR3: CASSFSGSRETQYF. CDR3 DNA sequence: TGCGCCAGCAGCTTTAGCGGGAGTAGAGAGACCCAGTACTTC.

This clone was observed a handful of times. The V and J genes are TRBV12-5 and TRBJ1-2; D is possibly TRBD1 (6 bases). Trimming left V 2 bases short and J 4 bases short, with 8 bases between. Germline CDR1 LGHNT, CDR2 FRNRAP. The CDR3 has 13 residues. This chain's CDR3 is CASGLLGGYGYTF. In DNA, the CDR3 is TGTGCTAGTGGTTTGTTAGGGGGCTATGGCTACACCTTC.

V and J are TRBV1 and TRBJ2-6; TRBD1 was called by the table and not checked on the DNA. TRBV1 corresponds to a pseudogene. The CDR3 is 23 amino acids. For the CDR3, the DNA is TGCACCAGCAGCCAACCTCCCGGGGACAGGGATTCTGATCCCCTTACTGGGGCCAACGTCCTGACTTTC. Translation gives CTSSQPPGDRDSDPLTGANVLTF.

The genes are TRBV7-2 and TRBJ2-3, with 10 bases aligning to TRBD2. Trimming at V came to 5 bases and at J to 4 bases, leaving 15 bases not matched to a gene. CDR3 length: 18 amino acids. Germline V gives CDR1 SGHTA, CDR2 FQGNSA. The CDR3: CASSPQRGGLFFSDTQYF. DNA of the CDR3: TGTGCCAGCAGCCCTCAGCGGGGGGGCCTTTTTTTCTCAGATACGCAGTATTTT.

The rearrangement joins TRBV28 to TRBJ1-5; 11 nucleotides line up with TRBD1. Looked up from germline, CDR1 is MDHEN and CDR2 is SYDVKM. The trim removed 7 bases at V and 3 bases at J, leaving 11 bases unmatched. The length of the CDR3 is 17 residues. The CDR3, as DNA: TGTGCCAGCACGTCCCCGGGGGGACAGGGGGTCAATCAGCCCCAGCATTTT. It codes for CASTSPGGQGVNQPQHF. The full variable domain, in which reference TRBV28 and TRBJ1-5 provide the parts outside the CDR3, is DVKVTQSSRYLVKRTGEKVFLECVQDMDHENMFWYRQDPGLGLRLIYFSYDVKMKEKGDIPEGYSVSREKKERFSLILESASTNQTSMYLCASTSPGGQGVNQPQHFGDGTRLSIL.

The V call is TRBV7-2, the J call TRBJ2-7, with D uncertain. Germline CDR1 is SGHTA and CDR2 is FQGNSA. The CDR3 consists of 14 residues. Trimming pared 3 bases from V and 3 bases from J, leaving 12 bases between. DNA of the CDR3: TGTGCCAGCAGCTTCGGCCCAAGGGACTACGAGCAGTACTTC. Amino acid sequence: CASSFGPRDYEQYF.

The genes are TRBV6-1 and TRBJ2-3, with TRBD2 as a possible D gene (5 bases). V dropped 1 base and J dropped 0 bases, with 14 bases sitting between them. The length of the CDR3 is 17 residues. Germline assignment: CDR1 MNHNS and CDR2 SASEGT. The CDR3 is CASSEGMGSGSTDTQYF. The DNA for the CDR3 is TGTGCCAGCAGTGAAGGTATGGGTTCGGGGAGCACAGATACGCAGTATTTT.

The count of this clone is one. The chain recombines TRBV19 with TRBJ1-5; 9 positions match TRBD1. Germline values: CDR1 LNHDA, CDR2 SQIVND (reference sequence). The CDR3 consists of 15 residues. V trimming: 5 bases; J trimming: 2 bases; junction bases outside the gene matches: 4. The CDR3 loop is CASSGTGMGNQPQHF. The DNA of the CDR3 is TGTGCCAGTAGTGGGACAGGGATGGGCAATCAGCCCCAGCATTTT.

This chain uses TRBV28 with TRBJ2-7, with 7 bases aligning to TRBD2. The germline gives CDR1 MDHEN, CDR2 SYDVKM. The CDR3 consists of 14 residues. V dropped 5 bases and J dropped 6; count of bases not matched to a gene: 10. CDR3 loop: CASSERGVRGEQYF. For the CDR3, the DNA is TGTGCCAGCAGTGAACGGGGGGTGAGGGGCGAGCAGTACTTC.

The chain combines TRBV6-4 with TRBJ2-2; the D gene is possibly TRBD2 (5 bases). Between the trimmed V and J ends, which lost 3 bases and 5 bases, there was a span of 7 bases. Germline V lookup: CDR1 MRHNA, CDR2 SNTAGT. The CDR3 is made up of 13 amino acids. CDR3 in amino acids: CASSESGTGELFF. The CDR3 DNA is TGTGCCAGCAGTGAATCGGGGACCGGGGAGCTGTTTTTT.

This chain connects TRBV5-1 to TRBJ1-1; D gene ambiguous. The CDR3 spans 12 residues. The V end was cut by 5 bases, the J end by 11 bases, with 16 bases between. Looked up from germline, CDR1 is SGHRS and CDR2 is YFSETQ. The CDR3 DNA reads TGCGCCAGCAGTCCGGACGGGGAGGGTGCTTTCTTT. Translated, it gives CASSPDGEGAFF.

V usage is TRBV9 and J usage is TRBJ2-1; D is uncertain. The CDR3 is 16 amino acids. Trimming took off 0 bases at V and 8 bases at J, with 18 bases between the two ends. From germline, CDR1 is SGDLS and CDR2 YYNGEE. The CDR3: CASSVGAGRSYDEQFF. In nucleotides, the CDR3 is TGTGCCAGCAGCGTAGGGGCTGGACGGAGTTACGATGAGCAGTTCTTC. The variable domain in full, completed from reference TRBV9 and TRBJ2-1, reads DSGVTQTPKHLITATGQRVTLRCSPRSGDLSVYWYQQSLDQGLQFLIQYYNGEERAKGNILERFSAQQFPDLHSELNLSSLELGDSALYFCASSVGAGRSYDEQFFGPGTRLTVL.